The present entry profiles one T cell receptor (beta chain) with its context. Roughly 0.45 to 1 ug RNA was reverse transcribed with random hexamers. TCRdb redid the calling of the immunoSEQ multiplex PCR reads with MiXCR, one entry per CDR3 protein. Of approximately 150,000 distinct CDR3 sequences detected, around 94% appear once; the ten largest clones hold over 0.07%. CDR3 length equals 12 residues. Germline assignment: CDR1 MNHEY and CDR2 SMNVEV (reference sequence). The V gene lost 6 bases and the J gene lost 2 bases, with 8 bases spanning the gap. These data belong to a study of CD8 T cells in Susac syndrome.

The chain joins TRBV27 to TRBJ2-7; D ambiguous. Sequences were obtained from CD4+ T cells from PBMCs. The TCR was taken from a human donor in good health. This CDR3 is CASRTQPYEQYF. The CDR3 nucleotides are TGTGCCAGCAGAACCCAGCCCTACGAGCAGTACTTC.